One and the same sample provided the 15 T cell receptor beta chains below, sequenced in a study of blood T cell repertoires in COVID-19. Profiled with immunoSEQ multiplex PCR; TCRdb holds only in-frame clones, not every one. The sample contains roughly 260,000 clones, about 90% of which appear only once. The sequenced material came from peripheral blood. The receptors were gathered from a woman aged 45-60 years with acute or convalescent COVID-19.

This clone came up a few times. The rearrangement uses TRBV5-1 and TRBJ2-1; D gene ambiguous. Germline V lookup: CDR1 SGHRS, CDR2 YFSETQ. The CDR3 sequence is 14 residues long. The germline V and J ends were trimmed by 2 bases and 4 bases, with 10 bases remaining between them. This CDR3 reads CASSLGDGYNEQFF. DNA of the CDR3: TGCGCCAGCAGCTTAGGAGACGGTTACAATGAGCAGTTCTTC.

The CDR3 region is CASSQEGLASSYNEQFF. The CDR3 DNA sequence: TGTGCCAGCAGCCAAGAAGGCCTAGCAAGCTCCTACAATGAGCAGTTCTTC. This chain joins TRBV3-1 (or the pseudogene TRBV3-2) and TRBJ2-1; tentatively, D is TRBD2 (5 bases). CDR1 and CDR2 (germline): LGHDT, YNNKEL (reference sequence). The V gene lost 0 bases and the J gene lost 0 bases, with 12 bases spanning the gap. The length of the CDR3 is 17 residues.

The chain is built from TRBV6-5 and TRBJ2-7; no clear D gene. V was pared by 4 bases and J by 1 base, with 11 bases between. The CDR3 totals 14 residues. Looked up from germline, CDR1 is MNHEY and CDR2 is SVGAGI. CDR3 protein: CASSFFYSSYEQYF. The CDR3 region has the DNA TGTGCCAGCAGTTTCTTCTACTCTTCCTACGAGCAGTACTTC.

This chain connects TRBV5-4 to TRBJ1-6, with 7 bases lining up with TRBD1. CDR1 and CDR2 (germline): SGHNT, YYREEE (reference sequence). The CDR3 totals 16 residues. J lost 9 bases, V lost 0 bases, and 9 bases had no gene match. The CDR3 here is CASSLAFGQEFSPLHF. Here the CDR3 DNA reads TGTGCCAGCAGCTTGGCTTTCGGACAGGAATTTTCACCCCTCCACTTT.

V is TRBV4-3 and J is TRBJ1-2, with 7 bases lining up with TRBD1. The J segment lost 4 bases and the V segment lost 4 bases, leaving 6 bases of the junction unmatched. The CDR3 totals 14 residues. Germline V gene sequence: CDR1 LGHNA, CDR2 YSLEER. The CDR3 region is CASSRNRGSYGYTF. CDR3 bases: TGCGCCAGCAGCCGAAACAGGGGTAGCTATGGCTACACCTTC.

The J gene is TRBJ2-7, the V gene TRBV18; TRBD2 might be the D (5 bases). Germline V gene lookup returns CDR1 KGHSH and CDR2 LQKENI. This CDR3 is 14 amino acids long. Trimming stripped 0 bases from V and 2 bases from J, with 8 bases between. DNA of the CDR3: TGTGCCAGCTCACCACCGAGAGGGACCTACGAGCAGTACTTC. Translating gives CASSPPRGTYEQYF.

Regarding this clone: Its ends do not fully match the called genes, so a read error is possible. For the CDR3, the DNA is TGTGCCAGCTCACCACCAAGCGGGGCTGACGCTTTCTTT. This translates into CASSPPSGADAFF. The chain joins TRBV18 to TRBJ1-1; maybe TRBD1 (5 bases). The germline gives CDR1 KGHSH, CDR2 LQKENI. This CDR3 has 13 amino acids.

The V gene is TRBV3-1 (or the pseudogene TRBV3-2), the J gene TRBJ1-2, with TRBD1 as a possible D gene (5 bases). The CDR3 length is 15 residues. Germline CDR1 LGHDT, CDR2 YNNKEL (reference sequence). V shed 4 bases and J shed 8 bases, with 20 bases lying between them. This CDR3 reads CASSRAGMDSRGYTF. The CDR3 nucleotides are TGTGCCAGCAGCCGGGCAGGGATGGATTCGAGAGGCTACACCTTC.

The rearrangement joins TRBV6-6 to TRBJ2-3; D is uncertain. The germline CDR1 and CDR2 sequences are MNHNY and SVGAGI (reference sequence). Trimming stripped 11 bases from V and 4 bases from J, with 13 bases between. This CDR3 contains 12 residues. The CDR3 DNA is TGTGCCGCCCGTTCGTCAGCAGATACGCAGTATTTT. Translation gives CAARSSADTQYF.

This sequence joins TRBV18 and TRBJ1-6; 7 bases are a match to TRBD1. V shed 0 bases and J 9 bases; nucleotides not matched to a gene: 8. This CDR3 has 16 residues. Germline V gene sequence: CDR1 KGHSH, CDR2 LQKENI. CDR3 DNA sequence: TGTGCCAGCTCACCACCGGGAAACAGGGGTCGTTCACCCCTCCACTTT. Translated: CASSPPGNRGRSPLHF.

V and J are TRBV27 and TRBJ1-5; maybe TRBD1 (5 bases). The V gene's germline CDR1 is MNHEY and CDR2 SMNVEV (reference sequence). Trimming shortened V by 6 bases and J by 4 bases, and 13 bases separated the two germline ends. The CDR3 spans 14 residues. The CDR3 DNA reads as TGTGCCAGCAGACGGACACAAGGAAATCAGCCCCAGCATTTT. Encoded protein: CASRRTQGNQPQHF.

The V gene is TRBV7-3, the J gene TRBJ2-7; 9 bases line up with TRBD2. The germline V gene has CDR1 SGHTA and CDR2 FQGTGA. The V segment lost 5 bases and the J segment 6 bases; nucleotides outside the gene matches: 11. This CDR3 spans 15 amino acids. The CDR3 region has the DNA TGTGCCAGCAGCCCAAGCGCGGGAGGGCCGGGCGAGCAGTACTTC. Translating gives CASSPSAGGPGEQYF.

The chain combines TRBV5-1 with TRBJ2-1; maybe TRBD1 (5 bases). The CDR3 totals 14 residues. The V end lost 4 bases, the J end lost 4 bases, and 12 bases lay between the germline ends. CDR1 and CDR2 (germline): SGHRS, YFSETQ. CDR3 in amino acids: CASSPDGQYNEQFF. CDR3 sequence (DNA): TGCGCCAGCAGCCCGGATGGACAATACAATGAGCAGTTCTTC.

The chain is built from TRBV21-1 and TRBJ1-6. TRBV21-1 is annotated as a pseudogene. The CDR3 contains 17 residues. DNA for the CDR3: TGTGCCAGCAGCAAAGTTGGGAGGGCACAGCATAATTCACCCCTCCACTTT. Protein: CASSKVGRAQHNSPLHF.

The rearrangement links TRBV18 to TRBJ1-1; no clear D gene. CDR3 size: 16 residues. Germline V CDR1 and CDR2: KGHSH, LQKENI. V lost 2 bases and J lost 5, with 18 bases in between. The CDR3 DNA is TGTGCCAGCTCACCAACATGGACCTTTGGAGGGACTGAAGCTTTCTTT. Its protein product is CASSPTWTFGGTEAFF.